The clone carrying this T cell receptor beta chain was seen ten or more times. What it recognizes is unknown. The CDR3 covers 13 residues. The V gene lost 0 bases and the J gene lost 9 bases, with 12 bases spanning the gap. Germline V gives CDR1 DFQATT, CDR2 SNEGSKA (reference sequence). This sample was included in a study of read filtering for tumor transcriptome and immune sequencing. Study overall: Whole-transcriptome libraries were prepared after DNase treatment.

Broader study findings: The sorted CD138-negative fraction was a mixed bone marrow immune population, not purified T cells.

Molecular barcoded adaptors covering alpha/delta and beta/gamma chains were used on approximately 440 ng RNA. TCRdb independently ran MiXCR on the reads; one entry per CDR3 protein. The data contain 35,000 to 40,000 distinct CDR3 sequences, roughly an eighth of them singletons. This chain uses TRBV20-1 with TRBJ2-1; TRBD1 is a possible D gene (7 bases). Material for sequencing was a population of CD138-negative cells sorted from bone marrow. The sequence derives from a donor at least 40 years old with multiple myeloma. CDR3 loop: CSARDWGDSEQFF. In DNA form, the CDR3 reads TGCAGTGCTAGAGATTGGGGGGACAGTGAGCAGTTCTTC.